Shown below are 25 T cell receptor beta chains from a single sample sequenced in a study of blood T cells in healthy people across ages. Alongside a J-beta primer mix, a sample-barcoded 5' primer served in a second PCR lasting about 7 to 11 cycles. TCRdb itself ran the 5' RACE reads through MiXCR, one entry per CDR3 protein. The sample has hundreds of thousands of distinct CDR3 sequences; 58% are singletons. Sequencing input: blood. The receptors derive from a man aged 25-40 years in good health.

As DNA, the CDR3 is TGTGCCAGCAGTACTACCCTACACTATCAGCCCCAGCATTTT. Encoded protein: CASSTTLHYQPQHF. J is TRBJ1-5 and V is TRBV12-3 or TRBV12-4; D is undetermined. The V end was cut by 5 bases, the J end by 5 bases, with 13 bases between. The CDR3 contains 14 residues.

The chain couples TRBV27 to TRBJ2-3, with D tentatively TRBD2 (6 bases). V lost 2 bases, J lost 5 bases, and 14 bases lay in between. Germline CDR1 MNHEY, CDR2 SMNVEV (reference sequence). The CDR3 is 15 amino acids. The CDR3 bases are TGTGCCAGCAGTTTACGGGAGCCATCAAGAGATACGCAGTATTTT. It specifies CASSLREPSRDTQYF.

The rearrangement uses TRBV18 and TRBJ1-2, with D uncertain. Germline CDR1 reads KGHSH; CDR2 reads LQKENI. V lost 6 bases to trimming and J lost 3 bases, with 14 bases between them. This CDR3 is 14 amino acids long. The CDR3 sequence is CASSPNFRDYGYTF. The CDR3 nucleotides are TGTGCCAGCTCCCCTAACTTCCGTGACTATGGCTACACCTTC.

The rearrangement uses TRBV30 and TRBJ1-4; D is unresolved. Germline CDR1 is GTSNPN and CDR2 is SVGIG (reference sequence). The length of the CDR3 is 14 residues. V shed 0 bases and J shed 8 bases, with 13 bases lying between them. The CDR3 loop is CAWSVKAGGEKLFF. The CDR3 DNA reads TGTGCCTGGAGTGTAAAGGCAGGCGGCGAAAAACTGTTTTTT. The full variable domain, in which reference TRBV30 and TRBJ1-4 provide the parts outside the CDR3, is SQTIHQWPATLVQPVGSPLSLECTVEGTSNPNLYWYRQAAGRGLQLLFYSVGIGQISSEVPQNLSASRPQDRQFILSSKKLLLSDSGFYLCAWSVKAGGEKLFFGSGTQLSVL.

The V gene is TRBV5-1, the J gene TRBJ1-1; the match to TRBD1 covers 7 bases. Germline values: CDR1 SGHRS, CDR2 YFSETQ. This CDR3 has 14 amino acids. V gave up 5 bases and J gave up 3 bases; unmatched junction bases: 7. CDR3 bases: TGCGCCAGCAGTCGAGCAACAGGGGACACTGAAGCTTTCTTT. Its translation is CASSRATGDTEAFF.

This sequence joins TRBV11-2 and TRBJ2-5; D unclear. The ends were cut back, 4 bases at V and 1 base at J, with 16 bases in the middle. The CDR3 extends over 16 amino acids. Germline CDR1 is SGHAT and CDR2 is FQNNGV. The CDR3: CASSSGRIPLQETQYF. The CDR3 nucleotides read TGTGCCAGCAGCTCCGGACGGATCCCTCTCCAAGAGACCCAGTACTTC. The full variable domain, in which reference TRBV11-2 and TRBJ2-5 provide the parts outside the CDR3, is EAGVAQSPRYKIIEKRQSVAFWCNPISGHATLYWYQQILGQGPKLLIQFQNNGVVDDSQLPKDRFSAERLKGVDSTLKIQPAKLEDSAVYLCASSSGRIPLQETQYFGPGTRLLVL.

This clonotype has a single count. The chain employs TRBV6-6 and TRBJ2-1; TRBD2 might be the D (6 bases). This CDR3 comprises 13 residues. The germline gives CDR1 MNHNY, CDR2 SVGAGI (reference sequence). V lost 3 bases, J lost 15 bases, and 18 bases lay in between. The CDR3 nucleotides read TGTGCCAGCAGTTATGACCCGGGAGCCGGAGGGTTCTTC. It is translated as CASSYDPGAGGFF.

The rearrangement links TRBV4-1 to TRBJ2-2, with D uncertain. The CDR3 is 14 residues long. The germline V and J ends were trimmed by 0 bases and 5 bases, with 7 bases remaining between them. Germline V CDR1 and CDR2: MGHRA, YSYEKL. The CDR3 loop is CASSQESRTGELFF. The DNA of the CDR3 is TGCGCCAGCAGCCAAGAGTCCCGAACCGGGGAGCTGTTTTTT.

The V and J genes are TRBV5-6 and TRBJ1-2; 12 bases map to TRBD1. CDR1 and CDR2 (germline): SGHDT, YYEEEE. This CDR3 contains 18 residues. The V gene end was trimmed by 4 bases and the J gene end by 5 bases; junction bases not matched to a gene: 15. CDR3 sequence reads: CASSPTGTGGLSAYGYTF. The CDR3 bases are TGTGCCAGCAGCCCGACCGGGACAGGGGGCCTATCAGCTTATGGCTACACCTTC.

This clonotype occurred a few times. CDR3 coding DNA: TGCAGCGTTGGAGGGGCCGGTTCGAGTTCCCTCCGCGATACGCAGTATTTT. Translation: CSVGGAGSSSLRDTQYF. The genes are TRBV29-1 and TRBJ2-3; D tentatively fits TRBD1 or TRBD2 (5 bases each). The germline CDR1 and CDR2 sequences are SQVTM and ANQGSEA. V shed 4 bases and J shed 6 bases, with 26 bases lying between them. The CDR3 runs to 17 residues.

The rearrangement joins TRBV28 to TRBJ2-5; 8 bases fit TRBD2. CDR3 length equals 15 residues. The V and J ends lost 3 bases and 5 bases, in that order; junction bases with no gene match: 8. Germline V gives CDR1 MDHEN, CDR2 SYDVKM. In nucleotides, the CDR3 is TGTGCCAGCAGTTTGTTTAGCGGGGTAGCCGAGACCCAGTACTTC. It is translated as CASSLFSGVAETQYF.

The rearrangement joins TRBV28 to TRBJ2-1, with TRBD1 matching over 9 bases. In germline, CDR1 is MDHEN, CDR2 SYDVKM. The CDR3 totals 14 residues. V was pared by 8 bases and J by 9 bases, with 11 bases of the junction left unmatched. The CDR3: CASLWGQGMAEQFF. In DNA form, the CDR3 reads TGTGCCAGCCTCTGGGGACAGGGTATGGCTGAGCAGTTCTTC.

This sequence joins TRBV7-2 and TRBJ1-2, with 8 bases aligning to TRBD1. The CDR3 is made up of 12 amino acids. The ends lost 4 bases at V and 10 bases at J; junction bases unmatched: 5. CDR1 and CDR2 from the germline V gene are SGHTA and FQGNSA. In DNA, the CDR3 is TGTGCCAGCAGCTATGAGGACAGGGACTACACCTTC. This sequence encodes CASSYEDRDYTF.

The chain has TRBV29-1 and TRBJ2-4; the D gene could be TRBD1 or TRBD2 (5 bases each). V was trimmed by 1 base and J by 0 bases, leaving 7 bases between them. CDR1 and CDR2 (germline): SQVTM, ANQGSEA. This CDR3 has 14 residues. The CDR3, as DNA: TGCAGCGTTGAAGTGGGACGAGCCAAAAACATTCAGTACTTC. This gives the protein CSVEVGRAKNIQYF.

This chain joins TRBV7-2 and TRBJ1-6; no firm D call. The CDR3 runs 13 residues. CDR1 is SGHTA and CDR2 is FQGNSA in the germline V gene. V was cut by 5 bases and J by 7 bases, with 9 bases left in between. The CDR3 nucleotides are TGTGCCAGCAGCCACCTTGAGAATTCACCCCTCCACTTT. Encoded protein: CASSHLENSPLHF.

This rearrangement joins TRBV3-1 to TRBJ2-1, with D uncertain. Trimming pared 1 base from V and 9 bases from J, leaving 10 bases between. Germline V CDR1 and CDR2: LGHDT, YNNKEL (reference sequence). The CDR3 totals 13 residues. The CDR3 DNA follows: TGTGCCAGCAGCCAAGTCGTTAACGGTGAGCAGTTCTTC. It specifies CASSQVVNGEQFF.

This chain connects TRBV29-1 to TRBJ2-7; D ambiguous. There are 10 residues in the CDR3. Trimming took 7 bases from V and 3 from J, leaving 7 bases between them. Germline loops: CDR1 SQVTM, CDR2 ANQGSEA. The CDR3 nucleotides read TGCAGCGCCATGGACTACGAGCAGTACTTC. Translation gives CSAMDYEQYF.

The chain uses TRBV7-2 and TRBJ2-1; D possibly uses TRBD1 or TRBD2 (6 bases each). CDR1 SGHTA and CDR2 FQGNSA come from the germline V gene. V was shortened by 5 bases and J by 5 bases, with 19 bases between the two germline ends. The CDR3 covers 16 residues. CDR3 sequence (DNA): TGTGCCAGCAGCAGCCAGACGGGGGCACAAAACAATGAGCAGTTCTTC. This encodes CASSSQTGAQNNEQFF.

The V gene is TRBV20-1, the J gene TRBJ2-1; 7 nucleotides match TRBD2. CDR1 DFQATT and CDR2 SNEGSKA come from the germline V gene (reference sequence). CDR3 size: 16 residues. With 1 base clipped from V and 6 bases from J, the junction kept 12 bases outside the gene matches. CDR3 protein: CSARVASSGPLNEQFF. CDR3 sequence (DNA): TGCAGTGCTAGAGTAGCGTCTAGCGGCCCACTCAATGAGCAGTTCTTC.

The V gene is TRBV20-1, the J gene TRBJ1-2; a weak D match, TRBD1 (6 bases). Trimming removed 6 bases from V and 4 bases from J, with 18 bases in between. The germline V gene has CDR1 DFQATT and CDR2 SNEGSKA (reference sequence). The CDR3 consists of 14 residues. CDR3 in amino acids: CSAPDSRNPYGYTF. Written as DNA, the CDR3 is TGCAGTGCCCCGGACAGCCGCAACCCCTATGGCTACACCTTC.

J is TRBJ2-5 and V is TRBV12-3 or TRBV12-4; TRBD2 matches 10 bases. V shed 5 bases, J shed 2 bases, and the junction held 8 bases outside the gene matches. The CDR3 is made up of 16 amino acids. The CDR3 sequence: CASSALAGGPQETQYF. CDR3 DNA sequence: TGTGCCAGCAGTGCCTTAGCGGGGGGCCCACAAGAGACCCAGTACTTC.

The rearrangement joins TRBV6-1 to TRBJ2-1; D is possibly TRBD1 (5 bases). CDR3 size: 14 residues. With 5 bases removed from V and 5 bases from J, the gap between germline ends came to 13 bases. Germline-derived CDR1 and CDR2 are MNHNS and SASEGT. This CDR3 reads CASSLYDRHNEQFF. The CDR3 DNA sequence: TGTGCCAGCAGTTTGTACGACAGACACAATGAGCAGTTCTTC.

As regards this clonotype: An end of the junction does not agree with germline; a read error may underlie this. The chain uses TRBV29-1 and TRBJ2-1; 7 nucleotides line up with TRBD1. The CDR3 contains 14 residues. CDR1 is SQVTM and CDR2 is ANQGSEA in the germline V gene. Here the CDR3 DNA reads TGCAGCGTCATGGGGACAGAGGATTACAATGAGCGGTTCTTC. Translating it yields CSVMGTEDYNERFF.

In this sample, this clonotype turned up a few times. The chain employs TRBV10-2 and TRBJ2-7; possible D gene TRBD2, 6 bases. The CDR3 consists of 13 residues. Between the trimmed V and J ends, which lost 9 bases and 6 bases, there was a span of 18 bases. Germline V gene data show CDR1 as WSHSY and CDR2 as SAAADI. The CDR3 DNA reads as TGCGCCAGTCAAATCGGGGGAGGATCCGAGCAGTACTTC. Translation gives CASQIGGGSEQYF.

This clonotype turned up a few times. The CDR3 DNA follows: TGCGCCAGCAGCCAAGAAGGCGGAGTCAGACTCTCTGGGGCCAACGTCCTGACTTTC. Its protein product is CASSQEGGVRLSGANVLTF. This chain uses TRBV4-3 with TRBJ2-6; D gene ambiguous. CDR1 and CDR2 from the germline V gene are LGHNA and YSLEER. V dropped 0 bases and J dropped 0 bases, with 15 bases sitting between them. There are 19 residues in the CDR3.